This T cell receptor beta chain appears in the sequencing data of a study of T cell repertoires in cytomegalovirus infection. The overall study: Recently identified HLA-C-restricted CMV epitopes were among the peptides used. Public signatures in TCR beta pointed to CMV infection and matching HLA type. The study's findings and limits: CMV carriers having the relevant HLA were flagged by cumulative public TCR beta family frequency. Dominating the ex vivo response were HLA-C-restricted CMV-specific TCR beta clonotypes.

Comment on this clonotype: Antigen unknown.

Germline loops: CDR1 DFQATT, CDR2 SNEGSKA (reference sequence). CDR3 length: 14 residues. V lost 3 bases and J lost 4; bases outside the gene matches: 8. Each CDR3 protein gets one entry after TCRdb re-called the reads with MiXCR. The table lists roughly 500,000 distinct CDR3 sequences, 30% to 40% of them singletons. The sequences come from cultured PBMCs, collected from culture after CMV antigen stimulation. The sequence came from a human donor in good health (CMV status not recorded). Some clones in this sample may be carry-over from other donors' samples. The rearrangement links TRBV20-1 to TRBJ1-2, with 7 bases fitting TRBD1. The DNA of the CDR3 is TGCAGTGCTAGTTCGAGGGGGCGTGGCTATGGCTACACCTTC. Its protein product is CSASSRGRGYGYTF.